The present T cell receptor beta chain was sequenced within a study of prognosis after radiotherapy for stage I lung cancer. The germline V and J ends were trimmed by 8 bases and 10 bases, with 18 bases remaining between them. The germline CDR1 and CDR2 sequences are LGHDT and YNNKEL (reference sequence). The CDR3 extends over 13 amino acids. Using two-round multiplex PCR, the authors amplified TCR beta CDR3 from genomic DNA. The authors ran first-round PCR with primers specific to each TRBV and TRBJ gene. TCRdb used MiXCR to reprocess the multiplex PCR reads, holding one entry per CDR3 protein. The repertoire holds 10,000 to 15,000 distinct CDR3 sequences, with 45% to 60% as singletons. Peripheral blood, in roughly 6.5-milliliter volumes, was drawn at each of two time points.

The sample was PBMCs, taken before or after stereotactic body radiation therapy (not recorded which). V is TRBV3-1 and J is TRBJ2-1, with D perhaps matching TRBD2 (5 bases). This receptor was identified in a donor at least 50 years old with non-small cell lung cancer. In DNA, the CDR3 is TGTGCCAGCGGGCCAGGAGCGGTTGGGGAGCAGTTCTTC. Its translation: CASGPGAVGEQFF.